This TCR beta chain was captured in a study of T cells after yellow fever vaccination. TCRdb processed the 5' RACE reads anew with MiXCR; each CDR3 protein has one entry. The sample carries about 630,000 distinct CDR3 sequences, 10% to 15% recorded once. The CDR3 totals 12 residues. V dropped 4 bases and J dropped 6 bases, with 7 bases sitting between them. Germline V gene lookup returns CDR1 DFQATT and CDR2 SNEGSKA (reference sequence). The TCR originated in a man aged 25-45 years who received the YFV17D yellow fever vaccine. Sample: PBMCs, taken on the day of the yellow fever booster vaccination. The chain recombines TRBV20-1 with TRBJ1-6; D is undetermined. Here the CDR3 reads CSAKPINSPLHF. CDR3 nucleotides: TGCAGTGCTAAACCGATTAATTCACCCCTCCACTTT.